The rows below give T cell receptor beta chains drawn from one sample of a study of blood T cell repertoires in COVID-19. The method was immunoSEQ multiplex PCR; TCRdb's version includes in-frame clones alone and lacks a portion of them. The data hold under 200,000 clones, with roughly 84% observed a single time. The sample was PBMCs or T cells enriched from blood (not recorded which). Receptors were obtained from a woman in her thirties who had been exposed to COVID-19. Each CDR3 is given with its conserved first and last residue. Fields, in order: CDR3 length, V gene, clone size, CDR3 protein. The size field is filled for only some rows; it gives once, few, many or a size class.

14	TRBV28	NA	CASRESREVYGYTF
14	TRBV6-5	NA	CASRKLDTFYEQYF
18	TRBV5-1	NA	CASSSTSGGPFLSYEQYF
18	TRBV5-6	once	CASSLGGYALDRGTEAFF
14	TRBV13	NA	CASSYRVSNQPQHF
16	TRBV6-1	NA	CASSVGGPRALYGYTF
16	TRBV19	NA	CASSIGGGTGNEKLFF
15	TRBV5-1	NA	CASSHTSVYTDTQYF
15	TRBV7-6	NA	CASSLGQGLDQPQHF
13	TRBV15	once	CATSRERQETQYF
19	TRBV7-9	once	CASSPTGQSFYSGANVLTF
11	TRBV29-1	NA	CSQRGTDTQYF
15	TRBV30	NA	CAWSGQLSPPYEQYF
15	TRBV2	NA	CASLRTSTGGETQYF
15	TRBV2	NA	CASSDYWGPKNIQYF
16	TRBV19	few	CASSIGWTVRNTEAFF
11	TRBV12-3/TRBV12-4	NA	CASSKQHTIYF
14	TRBV7-9	once	CASSLVGQGTEAFF
14	TRBV5-5	NA	CASSSGTGGSPLHF
14	TRBV4-3	few	CASSQALISEKLFF
17	TRBV5-1	NA	CASSTTGTSGGTDTQYF
13	TRBV10-1	NA	CASSRGTEDGYTF
15	TRBV18	NA	CASSQGLAGAYEQYF
16	TRBV7-2	once	CASSLGRTDPNYGYTF
16	TRBV6-2/TRBV6-3	NA	CASSYDGGLDNEKLFF
14	TRBV4-1	NA	CASSQEEGAYGYTF
17	TRBV5-8	NA	CASSSRSRQDSNSPLHF
15	TRBV5-6	many	CASSLGAGGGETQYF
15	TRBV21-1	NA	CASSNDRVSYNEQFF
16	TRBV5-4	few	CASSLRSPGGTYEQYF
13	TRBV6-2/TRBV6-3	NA	CASSATGSNEQFF
15	TRBV7-9	NA	CASSLGQGSGNTIYF
16	TRBV5-8	few	CASSLTDGVFGNTIYF
14	TRBV19	NA	CASSMGQFNQPQHF
14	TRBV29-1	NA	CSVVNPTGTTEAFF
13	TRBV7-3	NA	CASSPAGWNGYTF
15	TRBV29-1	once	CSVPPGTGSYNEQFF
13	TRBV19	NA	CASSIFARTEAFF
16	TRBV2	NA	CASSEARPASNYGYTF
16	TRBV6-5	NA	CASSYMLRSGADTQYF
14	TRBV6-5	NA	CASSYPGGKETQYF
14	TRBV7-9	NA	CASSPGYRAHGYTF
18	TRBV6-2/TRBV6-3	NA	CASSYSTSEDRVNQPQHF
14	TRBV7-6	NA	CASSPQTGFAGYTF
16	TRBV19	once	CASSIERRRGYYGYTF
15	TRBV4-1	NA	CASSQEQSVVTEAFF
15	TRBV11-2	NA	CASSPIAGGRDTQYF
12	TRBV5-1	NA	CASSLADSEAFF
15	TRBV2	NA	CASIMDLQGSYEQYF
11	TRBV11-3	NA	CASGSGGLVYF
13	TRBV11-1	NA	CASSRGYNSPLHF
15	TRBV6-1	NA	CASSDTVYSNQPQHF
14	TRBV5-1	NA	CASSLDALRTEAFF
14	TRBV4-3	once	CASSLDFSGNTIYF
14	TRBV18	NA	CASSPPEGQGIQYF
16	TRBV6-1	NA	CASSEGGRGNTGELFF
15	TRBV5-4	NA	CASSLAQLKTGGYTF
17	TRBV27	once	CASSLPPGTSESYEQYF
15	TRBV4-1	NA	CASSQGTSGVNEQFF
15	TRBV18	NA	CASSPETGIGYGYTF